This entry lists 30 T cell receptor beta chains sequenced from one sample in a study of regulatory T cells in long-lasting Graves disease. Arm-PCR of CDR3 regions and iRepertoire HTBI primers were the basis on which TCR beta libraries were built. TCRdb fed the multiplex PCR reads into MiXCR, producing one record per CDR3 protein. The table lists 540,000 or so distinct CDR3 sequences, around an eighth of them singletons. Time point in this sample: newly diagnosed GD, antithyroid drugs for less than 3 months. TCR sequences were obtained from RNA taken from PBMCs. In addition, the sample was reused for a study of T cells in Graves' hyperthyroidism and ophthalmopathy.

The sample in question was peripheral blood mononuclear cells (PBMCs), obtained at new diagnosis, from a patient treated with antithyroid drugs. All receptors derive from a man in his thirties or forties with Graves disease.

To note about this clonotype: An end of the junction does not agree with germline; a read error may underlie this. This chain links TRBV20-1 with TRBJ2-7; D may be TRBD2 (6 bases). CDR3 length equals 15 residues. The V gene's germline CDR1 is DFQATT and CDR2 SNEGSKA (reference sequence). This CDR3 reads CSARGAGGSIYEQYF. The CDR3 DNA is TGCAGTGCCAGAGGGGCAGGAGGGTCGATTTACGAGCAGTACTTC.

Ten or more counts support this clonotype. The rearrangement joins TRBV11-1 to TRBJ2-5, with TRBD1 identical over 8 bases. Losses at the gene ends were 4 bases for V and 2 bases for J; bases not matched to a gene: 0. This CDR3 is built from 13 residues. CDR1 and CDR2 (germline): SGHAT, FQDESV (reference sequence). This chain's CDR3 is CASSWDRQETQYF. In DNA form, the CDR3 reads TGTGCCAGCAGCTGGGACAGGCAAGAGACCCAGTACTTC.

Only a few counts were recorded for this clonotype. This chain's CDR3 is CASSVGIPPGELFF. DNA for the CDR3: TGTGCCAGCAGCGTAGGGATCCCGCCTGGGGAGCTGTTTTTT. The genes are TRBV9 and TRBJ2-2, with unresolved D. The V end lost 0 bases, the J end lost 8 bases, and 11 bases lay between the germline ends. The length of the CDR3 is 14 residues. The germline CDR1 and CDR2 sequences are SGDLS and YYNGEE.

The gene calls are TRBV28 and TRBJ2-1; 8 bases line up with TRBD2. This CDR3 has 16 residues. V trimming: 5 bases; J trimming: 8 bases; junction bases outside the gene matches: 14. Germline lookup yields CDR1 MDHEN and CDR2 SYDVKM. The CDR3 bases are TGTGCCAGCAGTGATTTGGGCAGCGGGAGTGTTTATGAGCAGTTCTTC. It translates to CASSDLGSGSVYEQFF.

Many counts were recorded for this clonotype. The chain links TRBV27 to TRBJ2-3; D possibly matches TRBD1 or TRBD2 (5 bases each). Trimming shortened V by 7 bases and J by 1 base, and 12 bases separated the two germline ends. Germline V gene data show CDR1 as MNHEY and CDR2 as SMNVEV (reference sequence). This CDR3 has 14 amino acids. The CDR3 nucleotides read TGTGCCAGCAAGGATAGGGACGGCACAGATACGCAGTATTTT. It is translated as CASKDRDGTDTQYF.

The gene calls are TRBV5-5 and TRBJ1-1; TRBD1 is a possible D gene (5 bases). The CDR3 contains 11 residues. V was clipped by 3 bases and J by 7 bases, with 7 bases between them. Germline loops: CDR1 SGHKS, CDR2 YYEKEE (reference sequence). The CDR3 DNA follows: TGTGCCAGCAGCTGGGGCTATGAAGCTTTCTTT. Its translation: CASSWGYEAFF. Supplemented by reference TRBV5-5 and TRBJ1-1, the full variable domain reads DAGVTQSPTHLIKTRGQQVTLRCSPISGHKSVSWYQQVLGQGPQFIFQYYEKEERGRGNFPDRFSARQFPNYSSELNVNALLLGDSALYLCASSWGYEAFFGQGTRLTVV.

In regard to this clonotype: A much larger clone differs from this one at a single base, so this may be a read error. This chain links TRBV10-3 with TRBJ2-1; 7 bases align to TRBD2. Gene TRBJ2-3 matches the end of the DNA better, so the J call may be wrong. The germline gives CDR1 ENHRY, CDR2 SYGVKD. CDR3 length equals 16 residues. CDR3 coding DNA: TGTACCATCAGTGAGCCTAGCGGTCGCCTCCCAGATACGCAGTATTTT. It encodes CTISEPSGRLPDTQYF.

Many counts were recorded for this clonotype. The chain uses TRBV20-1 and TRBJ2-5, with D unclear. This CDR3 region has 13 residues. V lost 0 bases, J lost 2 bases, and 7 bases lay in between. Germline lookup yields CDR1 DFQATT and CDR2 SNEGSKA (reference sequence). DNA for the CDR3: TGCAGTGCTAGAGAAGTCTCGCAAGAGACCCAGTACTTC. This translates into CSAREVSQETQYF.

The sample holds many counts of this clonotype. The chain has TRBV7-9 and TRBJ2-7, with 10 nucleotides matching TRBD2. V was pared by 0 bases and J by 5 bases, with 7 bases of the junction left unmatched. The CDR3 consists of 16 residues. Germline loops: CDR1 SEHNR, CDR2 FQNEAQ (reference sequence). CDR3 nucleotides: TGTGCCAGCAGCTTAGCGCCGGGGCTAGCGGGAGACGAGCAGTACTTC. Translating gives CASSLAPGLAGDEQYF.

Concerning this clonotype: Given a much more abundant clone one base away, this may be a read error. This chain links TRBV28 with TRBJ2-1, with D perhaps matching TRBD1 (6 bases). V dropped 7 bases and J dropped 3 bases, with 22 bases sitting between them. Germline V CDR1 and CDR2: MDHEN, SYDVKM. The CDR3 consists of 17 residues. The chain's CDR3 is CASTNSPPGQYYNEQFF. In nucleotides, the CDR3 is TGTGCCAGCACCAACTCACCCCCGGGACAATACTACAATGAGCAGTTCTTC.

This clonotype was found many times. V gene TRBV6-1 combines with J gene TRBJ1-1; 7 bases align to TRBD1. The V and J ends lost 6 bases and 7 bases, in that order; junction bases with no gene match: 14. Per the germline V gene, CDR1 is MNHNS and CDR2 is SASEGT. The CDR3 extends over 15 amino acids. CDR3 residues: CASRSPGQRGDEAFF. The DNA for the CDR3 is TGTGCCAGCAGGTCACCGGGACAGAGAGGGGATGAAGCTTTCTTT.

This clonotype was found many times. The chain carries TRBV12-3 or TRBV12-4 and TRBJ2-3; TRBD1 or TRBD2 may be the D gene (5 bases each). The CDR3 consists of 16 residues. Trimming shortened V by 5 bases and J by 2 bases, and 17 bases separated the two germline ends. The CDR3 coding sequence is TGTGCCAGCAGTCCTCCGGGGCGGAAACCCACAGATACGCAGTATTTT. Translation gives CASSPPGRKPTDTQYF.

This clonotype was seen at least ten times. The chain carries TRBV2 and TRBJ2-5; TRBD2 aligns across 7 bases. Trimming at V came to 3 bases and at J to 6 bases, leaving 7 bases not matched to a gene. This CDR3 comprises 14 residues. The germline V gene has CDR1 SNHLY and CDR2 FYNNEI. The CDR3 DNA reads TGTGCCAGCAGTGACGACGGCGGGAGTAAGACCCAGTACTTC. Protein sequence: CASSDDGGSKTQYF.

This clonotype was recorded many times. The chain recombines TRBV5-1 with TRBJ2-7; D is possibly TRBD1 (5 bases). The V and J ends lost 0 bases and 7 bases respectively, with 14 bases between them. Germline V gives CDR1 SGHRS, CDR2 YFSETQ. CDR3 size: 14 residues. This CDR3 reads CASSLVGEMREQYF. CDR3 nucleotide sequence: TGCGCCAGCAGCTTGGTAGGGGAAATGCGGGAGCAGTACTTC.

This clonotype came up a few times. A much more abundant neighbour one base away suggests this may be a read error. J is TRBJ2-2 and V is TRBV6-9; 11 positions agree with TRBD2. The germline CDR1 and CDR2 sequences are MNHGY and SVAAGI. The CDR3 loop spans 18 amino acids. The CDR3 region has the DNA TGTGCCAGCAGTTATCCAATACTAGCGGGAGTGAACGCCGGGGAGCTGTTTTTT. Translated: CASSYPILAGVNAGELFF.

The sample holds a few counts of this clonotype. A junction end diverges from the germline sequence, so it may reflect a read error. This chain uses TRBV5-1 with TRBJ2-2, with D perhaps TRBD1 (6 bases). The CDR3 is made up of 16 amino acids. Germline lookup yields CDR1 SGHRS and CDR2 YFSETQ. The CDR3 DNA is TGCACCAGAAGCTTGACCGGGGACAAGGACACCGGGGAGCTGTTTTTT. Amino acids: CTRSLTGDKDTGELFF.

This clonotype was observed many times. The V call is TRBV2, the J call TRBJ2-1; D remains ambiguous. The CDR3 covers 15 residues. Germline V gives CDR1 SNHLY, CDR2 FYNNEI. V was pared by 6 bases and J by 6 bases, with 18 bases between. For the CDR3, the DNA is TGTGCCAGCAGACTCATAGTGTTGCTCGGCAATGAGCAGTTCTTC. This translates into CASRLIVLLGNEQFF.

This clonotype has ten or more counts. The V gene is TRBV6-1, the J gene TRBJ2-3; possible D gene TRBD2, 5 bases. Germline lookup yields CDR1 MNHNS and CDR2 SASEGT. V was cut by 2 bases and J by 1 base, with 10 bases left in between. This CDR3 comprises 15 residues. Written as DNA, the CDR3 is TGTGCCAGCAGTGAATCTCTAGCTGGCACAGATACGCAGTATTTT. It is translated as CASSESLAGTDTQYF.

This chain links TRBV6-5 with TRBJ2-3; TRBD1 matches at 7 bases. This CDR3 contains 14 residues. Germline V lookup: CDR1 MNHEY, CDR2 SVGAGI. With 4 bases clipped from V and 6 bases from J, the junction kept 7 bases outside the gene matches. The CDR3: CASSFRTGRDTQYF. DNA of the CDR3: TGTGCCAGCAGTTTCCGGACAGGACGGGATACGCAGTATTTT.

This clonotype was observed many times. The chain carries TRBV20-1 and TRBJ2-5; D not certain. Germline loops: CDR1 DFQATT, CDR2 SNEGSKA (reference sequence). The CDR3 runs 14 residues. V lost 3 bases and J 5 bases, leaving 16 bases between the germline ends. The DNA for the CDR3 is TGCAGTGCTAGTGGGCACCTTGATGCGGAGACCCAGTACTTC. It codes for CSASGHLDAETQYF.

This clonotype came up a few times. The genes are TRBV20-1 and TRBJ2-1; TRBD2 might be the D (6 bases). The CDR3 totals 15 residues. Trimming shortened V by 1 base and J by 6 bases, and 16 bases separated the two germline ends. From germline, CDR1 is DFQATT and CDR2 SNEGSKA (reference sequence). The CDR3 DNA sequence: TGCAGTGCTAGAGGGGAGGAGGACCTTTCCAATGAGCAGTTCTTC. Translating gives CSARGEEDLSNEQFF.

This clonotype was counted many times. The chain is built from TRBV29-1 and TRBJ1-3; D ambiguous. Trimming removed 5 bases from V and 0 bases from J, with 8 bases in between. Germline loops: CDR1 SQVTM, CDR2 ANQGSEA. CDR3 length: 13 residues. CDR3 DNA: TGCAGCGTTACGGACTTCTCTGGAAACACCATATATTTT. This sequence encodes CSVTDFSGNTIYF.

The sample holds many counts of this clonotype. This CDR3 is CSVARVEQETQYF. CDR3 nucleotide sequence: TGCAGCGTTGCCAGGGTCGAACAAGAGACCCAGTACTTC. J is TRBJ2-5 and V is TRBV29-1; the D gene is possibly TRBD1 (5 bases). V was clipped by 4 bases and J by 2 bases, with 11 bases between them. This CDR3 contains 13 residues. The germline gives CDR1 SQVTM, CDR2 ANQGSEA. Variable domain in full (rest from reference TRBV29-1 and TRBJ2-5): SAVISQKPSRDICQRGTSLTIQCQVDSQVTMMFWYRQQPGQSLTLIATANQGSEATYESGFVIDKFPISRPNLTFSTLTVSNMSPEDSSIYLCSVARVEQETQYFGPGTRLLVL.

The chain combines TRBV20-1 with TRBJ2-5, with 7 nucleotides matching TRBD2. This CDR3 has 15 amino acids. V was pared by 1 base and J by 0 bases, with 5 bases of the junction left unmatched. The V gene's germline CDR1 is DFQATT and CDR2 SNEGSKA (reference sequence). CDR3 loop: CSARVRGWYQETQYF. The CDR3 DNA follows: TGCAGTGCTAGAGTGCGGGGGTGGTACCAAGAGACCCAGTACTTC.

Points on this clonotype: Its ends do not fully match the called genes, so a read error is possible. This chain links TRBV20-1 with TRBJ2-2, with 12 bases lining up with TRBD2. Germline V CDR1 and CDR2: DFQATT, SNEGSKA (reference sequence). The CDR3 sequence is 15 residues long. The CDR3 sequence is CSARGLAGDTGKLFF. The CDR3 region has the DNA TGCAGTGCTAGAGGACTAGCGGGGGACACCGGGAAGCTGTTTTTT.

A remark on this clonotype: It may be a read error: a sequence one base away is much more abundant. The chain links TRBV3-1 to TRBJ2-7; TRBD1 aligns across 10 bases. CDR1 is LGHDT, CDR2 YNNKEL, per germline (reference sequence). The CDR3 is 15 amino acids. This CDR3 is CASSHATGGTYERYF. In nucleotides, the CDR3 is TGTGCCAGCAGCCACGCGACAGGGGGCACCTACGAGCGGTACTTC.

The table lists this clonotype with many counts. The gene calls are TRBV2 and TRBJ2-1; 9 bases line up with TRBD2. The CDR3 has 18 amino acids. The J segment lost 4 bases and the V segment lost 4 bases, leaving 14 bases of the junction unmatched. CDR1 and CDR2 from the germline V gene are SNHLY and FYNNEI. CDR3 nucleotide sequence: TGTGCCAGCAGTGTGAGGTTCCTAGCGGGGCCTAGGTACAATGAGCAGTTCTTC. Translation gives CASSVRFLAGPRYNEQFF.

This clonotype was seen more than once but under ten times. This chain links TRBV2 with TRBJ2-2; TRBD2 is a possible D gene (5 bases). Trimming stripped 7 bases from V and 7 bases from J, with 10 bases between. Looked up from germline, CDR1 is SNHLY and CDR2 is FYNNEI. This CDR3 comprises 12 residues. The CDR3 spells CASTEGVGELFF. In nucleotides, the CDR3 is TGTGCCAGCACCGAGGGTGTCGGGGAGCTGTTTTTT.

The chain combines TRBV9 with TRBJ2-2; 7 bases align to TRBD2. Unmatched junction bases numbered 11, after V lost 3 bases and J lost 3 bases. The CDR3 spans 17 residues. The germline gives CDR1 SGDLS, CDR2 YYNGEE. CDR3 in DNA: TGTGCCAGCAGCGATCCGTTAGCGGGTTCGTACACCGGGGAGCTGTTTTTT. Its translation is CASSDPLAGSYTGELFF.

This CDR3 reads CAVTGTGYNEQFF. Written as DNA, the CDR3 is TGTGCCGTAACCGGGACAGGATACAATGAGCAGTTCTTC. V usage is TRBV19 and J usage is TRBJ2-1; 8 bases are shared with TRBD1. With 11 bases clipped from V and 4 bases from J, the junction kept 7 bases outside the gene matches. CDR3 length: 13 residues. Per germline, CDR1 LNHDA and CDR2 SQIVND (reference sequence).